Presented here are 8 T cell receptor beta chains from one specimen sequenced in a study of cytomegalovirus exposure and HLA in healthy donors. A multiplex PCR was run with 60 Vbeta primers and 13 Jbeta primers. Data came from immunoSEQ multiplex PCR; TCRdb stores just in-frame clones and leaves some out. The table includes approximately 140,000 clones, 60% to 80% detected once. The sample was PBMCs. These receptor sequences come from a woman between 40 and 55 years old in good health and CMV-seropositive.

The V call is TRBV13, the J call TRBJ2-3, with 8 bases identical to TRBD2. Losses at the gene ends were 2 bases for V and 0 bases for J; bases not matched to a gene: 4. Germline V lookup: CDR1 PRHDT, CDR2 FYEKMQ (reference sequence). The CDR3 is 16 amino acids. The CDR3 spells CASSLRPSGSTDTQYF. In nucleotides, the CDR3 is TGTGCCAGCAGCTTACGTCCTAGCGGGAGCACAGATACGCAGTATTTT.

The chain has TRBV6-6 and TRBJ2-3; perhaps TRBD1 as D (6 bases). The germline CDR1 and CDR2 sequences are MNHNY and SVGAGI (reference sequence). There are 15 residues in the CDR3. Trimming removed 1 base from V and 2 bases from J, with 10 bases in between. CDR3 sequence reads: CASSYYGTNTDTQYF. For the CDR3, the DNA is TGTGCCAGCAGTTACTACGGGACAAACACAGATACGCAGTATTTT.

V is TRBV13 and J is TRBJ2-1, with 8 nucleotides matching TRBD2. CDR1 is PRHDT and CDR2 is FYEKMQ in the germline V gene (reference sequence). The CDR3 length is 13 residues. J was trimmed by 12 bases and V by 1 base; bases with no gene match: 5. The CDR3 region is CASSLAGGWGQFF. CDR3 nucleotide sequence: TGTGCCAGCAGCTTAGCGGGGGGGTGGGGGCAGTTCTTC.

This clone was observed a handful of times. The chain joins TRBV6-1 to TRBJ1-1, with D possibly being TRBD1 (6 bases). Germline-derived CDR1 and CDR2 are MNHNS and SASEGT. Trimming took off 6 bases at V and 3 bases at J, with 17 bases between the two ends. The CDR3 loop spans 15 amino acids. CDR3: CASRLQGYGDTEAFF. CDR3 nucleotide sequence: TGTGCCAGCAGATTACAGGGCTACGGGGACACTGAAGCTTTCTTT.

The chain employs TRBV6-5 and TRBJ1-1; a weak D match, TRBD1 (5 bases). The germline CDR1 and CDR2 sequences are MNHEY and SVGAGI. CDR3 length: 15 residues. Trimming cost V 6 bases and J 1 base, with 15 bases left between them. The CDR3 is CASRGSGSTNTEAFF. CDR3 sequence (DNA): TGTGCCAGCAGGGGCTCAGGGTCCACGAACACTGAAGCTTTCTTT.

This clone was picked up many times. The chain recombines TRBV3-1 (or the pseudogene TRBV3-2) with TRBJ1-2; no reliable D call. Per germline, CDR1 LGHDT and CDR2 YNNKEL (reference sequence). The CDR3 contains 9 residues. V lost 9 bases to trimming and J lost 9 bases, with 8 bases between them. Here the CDR3 reads CARRISYTF. In nucleotides, the CDR3 is TGTGCCAGGCGGATTAGCTACACCTTC.

The chain combines TRBV28 with TRBJ2-7, with D possibly being TRBD2 (6 bases). V shed 5 bases and J shed 2 bases, with 19 bases lying between them. The CDR3 contains 16 residues. Germline lookup yields CDR1 MDHEN and CDR2 SYDVKM. The CDR3 nucleotides read TGTGCCAGCAGTAGGGGTGGGATCGGGGGACCCTACGAGCAGTACTTC. Translating it yields CASSRGGIGGPYEQYF.

V is TRBV19 and J is TRBJ1-6; 8 bases line up with TRBD1. CDR1 and CDR2 from the germline V gene are LNHDA and SQIVND (reference sequence). V shed 9 bases and J 0 bases; nucleotides not matched to a gene: 10. The CDR3 covers 17 residues. As DNA, the CDR3 is TGTGCCAGATGGGGGGGACAGGTGAGCTCCTATAATTCACCCCTCCACTTT. This sequence encodes CARWGGQVSSYNSPLHF.